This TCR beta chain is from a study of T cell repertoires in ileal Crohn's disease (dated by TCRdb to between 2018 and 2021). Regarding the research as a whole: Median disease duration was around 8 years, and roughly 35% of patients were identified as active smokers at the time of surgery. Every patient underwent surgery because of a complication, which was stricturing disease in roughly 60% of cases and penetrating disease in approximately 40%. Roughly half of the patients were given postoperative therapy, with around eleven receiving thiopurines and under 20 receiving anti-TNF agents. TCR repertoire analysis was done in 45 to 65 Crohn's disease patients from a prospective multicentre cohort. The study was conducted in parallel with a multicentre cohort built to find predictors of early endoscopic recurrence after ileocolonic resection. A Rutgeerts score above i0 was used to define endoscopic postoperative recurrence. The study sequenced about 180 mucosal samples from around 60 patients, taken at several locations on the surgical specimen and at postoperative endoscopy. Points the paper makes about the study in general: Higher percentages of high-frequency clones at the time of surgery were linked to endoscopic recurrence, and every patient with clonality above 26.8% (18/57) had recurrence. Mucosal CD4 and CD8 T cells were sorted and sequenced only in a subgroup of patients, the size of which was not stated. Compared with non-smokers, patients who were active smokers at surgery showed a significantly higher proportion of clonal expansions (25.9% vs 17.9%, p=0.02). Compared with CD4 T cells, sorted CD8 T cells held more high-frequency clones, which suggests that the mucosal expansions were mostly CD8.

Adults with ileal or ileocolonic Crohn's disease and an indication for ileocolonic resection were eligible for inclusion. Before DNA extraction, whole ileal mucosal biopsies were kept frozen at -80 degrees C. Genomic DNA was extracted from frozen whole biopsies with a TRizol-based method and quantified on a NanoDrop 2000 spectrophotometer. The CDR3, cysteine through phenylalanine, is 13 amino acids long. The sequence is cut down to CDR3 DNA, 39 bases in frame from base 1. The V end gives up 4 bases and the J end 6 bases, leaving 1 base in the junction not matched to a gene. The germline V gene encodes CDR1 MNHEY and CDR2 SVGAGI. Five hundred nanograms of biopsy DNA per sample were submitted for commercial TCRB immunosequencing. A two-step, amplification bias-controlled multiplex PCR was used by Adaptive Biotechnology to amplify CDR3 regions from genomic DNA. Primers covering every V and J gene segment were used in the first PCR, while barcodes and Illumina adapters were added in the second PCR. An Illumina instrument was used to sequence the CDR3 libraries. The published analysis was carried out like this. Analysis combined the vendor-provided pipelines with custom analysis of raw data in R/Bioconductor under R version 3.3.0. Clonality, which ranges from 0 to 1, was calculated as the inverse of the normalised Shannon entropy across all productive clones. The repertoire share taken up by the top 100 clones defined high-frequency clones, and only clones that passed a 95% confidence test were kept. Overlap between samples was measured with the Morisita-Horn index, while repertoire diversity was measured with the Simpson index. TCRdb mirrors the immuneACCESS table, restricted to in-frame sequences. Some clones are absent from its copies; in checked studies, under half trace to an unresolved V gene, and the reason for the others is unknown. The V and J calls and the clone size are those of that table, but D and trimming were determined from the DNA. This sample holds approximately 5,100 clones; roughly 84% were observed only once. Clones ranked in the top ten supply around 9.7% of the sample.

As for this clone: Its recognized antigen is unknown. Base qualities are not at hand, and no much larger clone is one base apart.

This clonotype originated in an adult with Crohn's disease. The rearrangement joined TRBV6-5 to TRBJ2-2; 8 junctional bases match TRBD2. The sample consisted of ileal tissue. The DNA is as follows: TGTGCCAGCAGTTTCGGGGGGGCCGGGGAGCTGTTTTTT. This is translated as CASSFGGAGELFF.